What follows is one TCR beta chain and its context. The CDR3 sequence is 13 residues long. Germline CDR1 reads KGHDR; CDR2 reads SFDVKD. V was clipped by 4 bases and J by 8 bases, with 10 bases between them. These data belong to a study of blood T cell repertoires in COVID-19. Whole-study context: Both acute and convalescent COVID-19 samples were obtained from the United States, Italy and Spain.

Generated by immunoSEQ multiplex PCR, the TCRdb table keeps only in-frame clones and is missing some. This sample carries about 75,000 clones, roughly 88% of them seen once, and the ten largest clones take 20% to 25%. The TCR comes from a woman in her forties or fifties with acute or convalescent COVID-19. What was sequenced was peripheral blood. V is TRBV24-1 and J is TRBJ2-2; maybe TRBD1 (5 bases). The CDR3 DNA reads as TGTGCCACCAGTGACCAGGGAAGAGGGGAGCTGTTTTTT. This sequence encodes CATSDQGRGELFF.